This TCR beta chain comes out of a study of CD8 T cells in Susac syndrome. Losses at the gene ends were 4 bases for V and 7 bases for J; bases not matched to a gene: 7. The germline CDR1 and CDR2 sequences are MGHRA and YSYEKL. The CDR3 length is 14 residues. Blood CD8+ and CD4+ T cells underwent high-throughput TCR beta sequencing. Random hexamers primed reverse transcription of about 0.45 to 1 ug RNA. TCRdb passed the immunoSEQ multiplex PCR reads through MiXCR, listing each CDR3 protein once. The sample has around 85,000 distinct CDR3 sequences, over 90% seen once. The J gene is TRBJ1-5, the V gene TRBV4-1; 7 nucleotides line up with TRBD1. The sequenced material came from CD8+ T cells from PBMCs. This receptor was obtained from a human donor with Susac syndrome. The CDR3 DNA follows: TGCGCCAGCAGCCCAACAGGGGATGGGCAGCCCCAGCATTTT. Its protein product is CASSPTGDGQPQHF.